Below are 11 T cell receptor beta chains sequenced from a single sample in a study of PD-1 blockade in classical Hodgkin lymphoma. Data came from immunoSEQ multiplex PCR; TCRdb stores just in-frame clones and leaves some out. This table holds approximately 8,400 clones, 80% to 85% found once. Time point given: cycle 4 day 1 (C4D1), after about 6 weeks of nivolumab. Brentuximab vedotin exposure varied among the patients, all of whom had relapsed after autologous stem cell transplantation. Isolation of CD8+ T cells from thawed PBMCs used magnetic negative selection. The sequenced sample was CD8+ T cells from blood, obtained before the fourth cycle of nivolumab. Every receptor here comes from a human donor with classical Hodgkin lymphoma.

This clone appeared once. CDR3 region: CASSFGGGPANEKLFF. The DNA of the CDR3 is TGTGCCAGCAGCTTTGGGGGGGGGCCCGCTAATGAAAAACTGTTTTTT. The chain employs TRBV7-2 and TRBJ1-4, with D perhaps matching TRBD1 (6 bases). CDR1 and CDR2 (germline): SGHTA, FQGNSA. The length of the CDR3 is 16 residues. Trimming removed 3 bases from V and 3 bases from J, with 14 bases in between.

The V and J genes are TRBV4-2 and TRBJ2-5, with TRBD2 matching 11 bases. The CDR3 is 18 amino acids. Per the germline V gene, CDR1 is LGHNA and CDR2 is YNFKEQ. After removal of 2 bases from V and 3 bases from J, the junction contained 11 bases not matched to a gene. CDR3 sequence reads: CASSQFPPQTSGKETQYF. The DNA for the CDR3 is TGTGCCAGCAGCCAATTCCCCCCACAGACTAGCGGGAAAGAGACCCAGTACTTC.

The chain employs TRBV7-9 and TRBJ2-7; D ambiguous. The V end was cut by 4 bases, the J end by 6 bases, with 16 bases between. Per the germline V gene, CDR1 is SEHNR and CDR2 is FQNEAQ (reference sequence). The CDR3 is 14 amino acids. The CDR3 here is CASSSRTAGAEQYF. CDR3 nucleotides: TGTGCCAGCAGCTCGAGGACGGCCGGCGCCGAGCAGTACTTC.

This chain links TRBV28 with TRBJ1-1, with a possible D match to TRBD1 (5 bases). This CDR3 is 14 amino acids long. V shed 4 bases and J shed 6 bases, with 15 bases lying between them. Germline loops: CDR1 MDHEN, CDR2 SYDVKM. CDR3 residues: CASSWGLPTAEAFF. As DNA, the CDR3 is TGTGCCAGCAGTTGGGGACTCCCGACCGCTGAAGCTTTCTTT.

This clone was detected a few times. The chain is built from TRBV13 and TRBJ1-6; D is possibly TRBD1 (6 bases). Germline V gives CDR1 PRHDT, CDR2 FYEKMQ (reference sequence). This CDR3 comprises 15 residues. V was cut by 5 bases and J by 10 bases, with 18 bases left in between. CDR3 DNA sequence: TGTGCCAGCAGCCATGGGCAGGGGCAGGGATCACCCCTCCACTTT. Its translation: CASSHGQGQGSPLHF.

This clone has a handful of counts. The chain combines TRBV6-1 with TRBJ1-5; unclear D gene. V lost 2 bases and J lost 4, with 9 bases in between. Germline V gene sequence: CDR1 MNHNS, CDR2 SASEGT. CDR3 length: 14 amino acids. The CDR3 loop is CASSELAVNQPQHF. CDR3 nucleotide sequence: TGTGCCAGCAGTGAATTGGCAGTTAATCAGCCCCAGCATTTT.

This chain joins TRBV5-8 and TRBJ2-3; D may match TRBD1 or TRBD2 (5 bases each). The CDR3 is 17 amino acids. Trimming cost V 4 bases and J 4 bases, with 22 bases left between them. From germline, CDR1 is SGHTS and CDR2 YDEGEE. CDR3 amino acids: CASSPVEGSWDPDTQYF. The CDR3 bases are TGTGCCAGCAGCCCGGTGGAAGGTAGCTGGGACCCAGATACGCAGTATTTT.

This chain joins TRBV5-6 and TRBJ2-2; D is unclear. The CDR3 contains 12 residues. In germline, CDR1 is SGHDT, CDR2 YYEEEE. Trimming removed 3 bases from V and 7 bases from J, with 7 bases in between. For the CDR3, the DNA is TGTGCCAGCAGCTCCATGAACGGGGAGCTGTTTTTT. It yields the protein CASSSMNGELFF.

In nucleotides, the CDR3 is TGTGCCAGCAGTGAACCGAATGAGCAGTTCTTC. Translation gives CASSEPNEQFF. This chain links TRBV2 with TRBJ2-1; D unresolved. This CDR3 has 11 residues. V was cut by 2 bases and J by 7 bases, with 3 bases left in between. The germline CDR1 and CDR2 sequences are SNHLY and FYNNEI.

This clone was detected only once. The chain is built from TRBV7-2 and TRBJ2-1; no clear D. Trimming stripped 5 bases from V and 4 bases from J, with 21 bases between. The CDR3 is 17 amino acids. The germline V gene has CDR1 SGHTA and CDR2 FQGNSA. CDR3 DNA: TGTGCCAGCAGCGTTAGAGCGTGGCGTGGGGTATACAATGAGCAGTTCTTC. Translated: CASSVRAWRGVYNEQFF.

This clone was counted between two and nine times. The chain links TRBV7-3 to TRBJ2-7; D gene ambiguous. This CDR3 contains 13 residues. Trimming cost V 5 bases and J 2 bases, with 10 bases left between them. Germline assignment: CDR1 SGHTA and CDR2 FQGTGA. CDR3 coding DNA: TGTGCCAGCAGCCCTGACCCTACCTACGAGCAGTACTTC. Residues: CASSPDPTYEQYF.